The present TCR beta chain was sequenced within a study of blood T cell repertoires in COVID-19. Study context: Researchers got acute and convalescent COVID-19 samples from the United States, Italy and Spain.

The assay was immunoSEQ multiplex PCR, and TCRdb's table has in-frame clones only and misses some. This sample has about 260,000 clones, with about 83% found just once. Trimming pared 6 bases from V and 0 bases from J, leaving 11 bases between. This CDR3 has 15 residues. The germline CDR1 and CDR2 sequences are SNHLY and FYNNEI. This sequence joins TRBV2 and TRBJ1-4; D not resolved. Material for sequencing was peripheral blood. This receptor was taken from a middle-aged woman who had recovered from COVID-19. The CDR3 DNA reads as TGTGCCAGCAGAAGGAGCCTTGCAACTAATGAAAAACTGTTTTTT. Encoded protein: CASRRSLATNEKLFF.